This T cell receptor (beta chain) was recovered during a study of blood T cells in healthy people across ages. General study results and limits: Any conclusive comparison of naive versus antigen-experienced cells was prevented by using unsorted PBMCs. Older individuals had lower TCR beta diversity per million T cells (the decline was roughly linear).

Total RNA was isolated from each sample in quantities of at least 5.5 micrograms. To note about this clonotype: Its specificity is not known. Relative to the germline gene, one junction end is altered; a read error may explain this.

A second PCR, run for roughly 7 to 11 cycles, used a sample-barcoded 5' primer plus a J-beta primer mix. Per-sample output comprised a minimum of 3 million paired-end reads containing CDR3. TCRdb re-analysed the 5' RACE reads in MiXCR, keeping a single row per CDR3 protein. Of some 790,000 distinct CDR3 sequences detected, about 30% appear once; the ten largest clones hold approximately 15%. The sequencing sample was made of blood. The source of this sequence is a woman older than 75 in good health.

The CDR3 loop is CASTLGPGTGDAQYF. In DNA form, the CDR3 reads TGTGCCAGCACCCTCGGTCCAGGGACCGGAGATGCGCAGTATTTT. The chain joins TRBV12-3 or TRBV12-4 to TRBJ2-3; the D gene could be TRBD1 or TRBD2 (5 bases each). This CDR3 has 15 amino acids.